The clone carrying this T cell receptor (beta chain) was seen only a few times. Its antigen remains unidentified. TCRdb called the RACE reads again in MiXCR, with one record for every CDR3 protein. The table lists 150,000 to 200,000 distinct CDR3 sequences, approximately 20% of them singletons. These data come from a study of human T cells and chemical hapten exposure. General study findings and limits: TCRs at a frequency above 1 in 1000 stayed unchanged with DPC sensitization.

The time point denotes: patch test 1, 2 weeks after DPC sensitization. Sample treatment: therapeutic diphenylcyclopropenone sensitization with weekly scalp DPC. The length of the CDR3 is 15 residues. In germline, CDR1 is KGHSH, CDR2 LQKENI. V lost 3 bases and J lost 4; bases outside the gene matches: 8. The source is a woman between 50 and 59 years old with alopecia areata. Some clones in this sample may be carry-over from other donors' samples. The chain combines TRBV18 with TRBJ1-2; 7 positions match TRBD1. The sequencing here drew on whole blood, taken in connection with sensitization to the hapten diphenylcyclopropenone (DPC). CDR3 nucleotides: TGTGCCAGCTCACCTTCGGACAGGTACGCCTATGGCTACACCTTC. Its protein product is CASSPSDRYAYGYTF. The full variable domain, with the rest looked up from reference TRBV18 and TRBJ1-2, is NAGVMQNPRHLVRRRGQEARLRCSPMKGHSHVYWYRQLPEEGLKFMVYLQKENIIDESGMPKERFSAEFPKEGPSILRIQQVVRGDSAAYFCASSPSDRYAYGYTFGSGTRLTVV.